This T cell receptor beta chain originates from a study of cytomegalovirus exposure and HLA in healthy donors. Findings of the study overall: There were some V segments, including TRBV6-2 and TRBV6-3, excluded as indistinguishable. Among donors in an Asian-associated ancestry cluster, a later analysis reportedly found fewer N-insertions than the roughly 700-donor mean.

The CDR3 sequence is 16 residues long. Germline V lookup: CDR1 MNHEY, CDR2 SMNVEV (reference sequence). V lost 7 bases and J lost 7, with 20 bases in between. Remarks on this clone: What it recognizes is unknown.

It was with 60 Vbeta and 13 Jbeta primers that the PCR ran. Sequencing was performed with immunoSEQ multiplex PCR; in TCRdb, only in-frame clones are kept and a portion is missing. Seen here are roughly 200,000 clones, 79% observed once, and the top ten hold more than 0.55%. This chain uses TRBV27 with TRBJ1-6, with a weak D call TRBD1 (5 bases). The specimen was PBMCs. The sequence was collected from a middle-aged woman in good health and CMV-seronegative. CDR3 in amino acids: CASTPRGTELNSPLHF. The CDR3, as DNA: TGTGCCAGCACCCCGCGGGGGACGGAGCTGAATTCACCCCTCCACTTT.